Described below is a single T cell receptor beta chain sequence and its context. Germline values: CDR1 MDHEN, CDR2 SYDVKM. This CDR3 is 15 amino acids long. Trimming took 4 bases from V and 0 from J, leaving 13 bases between them. Construction of the TCR beta libraries employed iRepertoire HTBI primers in conjunction with Arm-PCR of CDR3 regions. Via MiXCR, TCRdb re-called the multiplex PCR reads, giving one row per CDR3 protein. The profile shows some 220,000 distinct CDR3 sequences, roughly 19% of them singletons. The sample comes from a study of regulatory T cells in long-lasting Graves disease. This sample's time point: newly diagnosed GD, antithyroid drugs for less than 3 months. Extracted PBMC RNA gave rise to the TCR library. Another study also made use of these data, one on T cells in Graves' hyperthyroidism and ophthalmopathy.

This specimen was peripheral blood mononuclear cells (PBMCs), taken at new diagnosis, from a patient treated with antithyroid drugs. The chain has TRBV28 and TRBJ2-7; tentatively, D is TRBD1 (5 bases). The TCR sequence derives from a woman in her 30s with Graves disease. The CDR3 reads CASSSLRQISYEQYF. The CDR3 nucleotides read TGTGCCAGCAGTTCACTGAGACAGATCTCCTACGAGCAGTACTTC.